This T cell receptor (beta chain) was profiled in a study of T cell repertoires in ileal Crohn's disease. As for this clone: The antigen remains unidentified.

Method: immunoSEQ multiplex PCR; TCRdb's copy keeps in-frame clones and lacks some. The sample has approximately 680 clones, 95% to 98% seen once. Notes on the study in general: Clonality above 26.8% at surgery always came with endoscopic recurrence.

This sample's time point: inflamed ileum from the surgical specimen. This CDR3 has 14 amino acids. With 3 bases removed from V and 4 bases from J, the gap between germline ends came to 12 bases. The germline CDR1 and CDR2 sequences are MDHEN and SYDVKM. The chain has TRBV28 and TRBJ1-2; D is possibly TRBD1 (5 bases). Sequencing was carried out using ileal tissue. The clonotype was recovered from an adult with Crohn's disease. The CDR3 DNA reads TGTGCCAGCAGTTTGTCCGACAGCTTCTATGGCTACACCTTC. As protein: CASSLSDSFYGYTF.